These T cell receptor beta chains were read from a single sample in a study of Ad26.COV2.S vaccination and SARS-CoV-2 variants. Libraries were prepared by immunoSEQ multiplex PCR; TCRdb keeps only in-frame clonotypes and omits some of them. The sample contains around 300,000 clones, roughly nine tenths of which appear only once. Sequencing used peripheral blood, obtained in a trial of Ad26.COV2.S vaccine versus placebo. These receptors were taken from a person between 18 and 59 years old who received the Ad26.COV2.S COVID-19 vaccine or a placebo. Each CDR3 is given with its conserved first and last residue. D genes are given only for firm matches.

v_gene: TRBV9
len: 18
d_gene: NA
j_gene: TRBJ2-1
CDR3nt: TGTGCCAGCAGCGCCGTAGACCGTACTCAGGGACAATACAATGAGCAGTTCTTC
CDR3aa: CASSAVDRTQGQYNEQFF

v_gene: TRBV5-1
len: 16
d_gene: NA
j_gene: TRBJ2-7
CDR3nt: TGCGCCAGCAGCTTGGGAGGTTTGCAGGGGCACTACGAGCAGTACTTC
CDR3aa: CASSLGGLQGHYEQYF

v_gene: TRBV20-1
len: 10
d_gene: NA
j_gene: TRBJ1-2
CDR3nt: TGCAGTGCTAGGCAGGATGGCTACACCTTC
CDR3aa: CSARQDGYTF

v_gene: TRBV7-9
len: 13
d_gene: TRBD2
j_gene: TRBJ2-3
CDR3nt: TGTGCCAGCAGCCCTAGCGGGGTGGGTACGCAGTATTTT
CDR3aa: CASSPSGVGTQYF

v_gene: TRBV4-3
len: 16
d_gene: TRBD2
j_gene: TRBJ2-1
CDR3nt: TGCGCCAGCAGCCGCCTTAGCGGGGGGCTCGACAATGAGCAGTTCTTC
CDR3aa: CASSRLSGGLDNEQFF

v_gene: TRBV12-3/TRBV12-4
len: 11
d_gene: NA
j_gene: TRBJ1-2
CDR3nt: TGTGCCAGCAGTTTCGAGCTGTATCCCTTCTTC
CDR3aa: CASSFELYPFF

v_gene: TRBV7-2
len: 16
d_gene: TRBD1
j_gene: TRBJ2-7
CDR3nt: TGTGCCAGCAGCCCGAGGACAGGACCTTCCGGTTACGAGCAGTACTTC
CDR3aa: CASSPRTGPSGYEQYF

v_gene: TRBV27
len: 15
d_gene: TRBD2
j_gene: TRBJ2-1
CDR3nt: TGTGCCAGCAGCCCCCGACTAGCGGGGTACAATGAGCAGTTCTTC
CDR3aa: CASSPRLAGYNEQFF

v_gene: TRBV29-1
len: 14
d_gene: TRBD2
j_gene: TRBJ2-7
CDR3nt: TGCAGCGTGGAAGGGACTAGCGGGAGTTACGAGCAGTACTTC
CDR3aa: CSVEGTSGSYEQYF

v_gene: TRBV19
len: 14
d_gene: NA
j_gene: TRBJ2-3
CDR3nt: TGTGCCAGTAGTCAATCAAGCCAGGGGACGACGCAGTATTTT
CDR3aa: CASSQSSQGTTQYF